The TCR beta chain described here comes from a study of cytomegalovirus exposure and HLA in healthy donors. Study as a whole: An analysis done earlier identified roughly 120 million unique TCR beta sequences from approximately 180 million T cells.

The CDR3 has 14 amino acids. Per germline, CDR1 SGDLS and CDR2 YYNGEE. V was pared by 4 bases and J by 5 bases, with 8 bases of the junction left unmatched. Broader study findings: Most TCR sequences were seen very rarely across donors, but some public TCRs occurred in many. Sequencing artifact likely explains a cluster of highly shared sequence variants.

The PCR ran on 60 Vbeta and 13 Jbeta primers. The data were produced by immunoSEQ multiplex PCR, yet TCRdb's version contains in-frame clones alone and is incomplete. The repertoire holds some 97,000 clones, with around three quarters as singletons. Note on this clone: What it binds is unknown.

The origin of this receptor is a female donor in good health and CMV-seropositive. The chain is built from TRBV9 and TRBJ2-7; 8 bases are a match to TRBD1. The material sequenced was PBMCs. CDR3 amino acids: CASSPEDRDHEQYF. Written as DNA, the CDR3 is TGTGCCAGCAGCCCCGAGGACAGGGACCACGAGCAGTACTTC.